A single sample is the source of the 18 T cell receptor beta chains below, sequenced in a study of T cells in Graves' hyperthyroidism and ophthalmopathy. TCR beta CDR3 regions were amplified from RNA transcripts. When the TCR CDR3 underwent first-round RT-PCR, the HTBI primer set was used. TCRdb processed the multiplex PCR reads anew with MiXCR; each CDR3 protein has one entry. The table has around 720,000 distinct CDR3 sequences, roughly a third seen once; the top ten hold 31%. Sequencing used blood. The receptors stem from a middle-aged woman with Graves' hyperthyroidism.

This chain connects TRBV30 to TRBJ2-7; 9 nucleotides match TRBD1. Germline CDR1 reads GTSNPN; CDR2 reads SVGIG (reference sequence). The ends lost 2 bases at V and 5 bases at J; junction bases unmatched: 4. The CDR3 contains 13 residues. The CDR3 reads CAWSLRDRDEQYF. The DNA of the CDR3 is TGTGCCTGGAGTTTGCGGGACAGGGACGAGCAGTACTTC.

This clonotype occurred many times. The gene calls are TRBV5-5 and TRBJ1-6; D ambiguous. V was trimmed by 0 bases and J by 6 bases, leaving 13 bases between them. CDR1 and CDR2 (germline): SGHKS, YYEKEE (reference sequence). There are 16 residues in the CDR3. Here the CDR3 reads CASSLAIKAFNSPLHF. In nucleotides, the CDR3 is TGTGCCAGCAGCTTGGCCATAAAGGCGTTTAATTCACCCCTCCACTTT.

This chain uses TRBV5-1 with TRBJ1-2; no firm D call. CDR3 size: 13 residues. V was cut by 4 bases and J by 4 bases, with 11 bases left in between. CDR1 is SGHRS and CDR2 is YFSETQ in the germline V gene. This CDR3 reads CASSQDITYGYTF. As DNA, the CDR3 is TGCGCCAGCAGCCAAGATATAACCTATGGCTACACCTTC.

This clonotype has ten or more counts. This rearrangement joins TRBV20-1 to TRBJ2-7; 11 nucleotides agree with TRBD2. Germline lookup yields CDR1 DFQATT and CDR2 SNEGSKA (reference sequence). The trim removed 3 bases at V and 4 bases at J, leaving 8 bases unmatched. The CDR3 length is 15 residues. The CDR3: CSASPLAGGRYEQYF. CDR3 sequence (DNA): TGCAGTGCTAGCCCGCTAGCGGGAGGACGATACGAGCAGTACTTC.

This clonotype has more than one count but fewer than ten. The V and J genes are TRBV4-3 and TRBJ1-3; no firm D call. Trimming removed 1 base from V and 15 bases from J, with 16 bases in between. The CDR3 extends over 13 amino acids. From germline, CDR1 is LGHNA and CDR2 YSLEER. The CDR3, as DNA: TGCGCCAGCAGCCAAGCCTTCGCAGGACCTCAATATTTT. This codes for CASSQAFAGPQYF.

Ten or more counts support this clonotype. V gene TRBV25-1 combines with J gene TRBJ2-7; D uncertain. The CDR3 contains 12 residues. V lost 4 bases to trimming and J lost 10 bases, with 14 bases between them. Germline-derived CDR1 and CDR2 are MGHDK and SYGVNS. The CDR3 nucleotides are TGTGCCAGCAGTGGAAGATCCTGGGGTCAGTACTTC. It encodes CASSGRSWGQYF.

CDR3 protein: CASSRWGASNQPQHF. Here the CDR3 DNA reads TGCGCCAGCAGCCGGTGGGGCGCAAGCAATCAGCCCCAGCATTTT. The chain couples TRBV4-3 to TRBJ1-5; tentatively, D is TRBD1 (5 bases). The CDR3 sequence is 15 residues long. Trimming stripped 4 bases from V and 1 base from J, with 11 bases between. Germline loops: CDR1 LGHNA, CDR2 YSLEER.

The chain recombines TRBV7-2 with TRBJ2-1; TRBD2 agrees at 9 bases. The V gene end was trimmed by 5 bases and the J gene end by 8 bases; junction bases not matched to a gene: 13. Germline CDR1 is SGHTA and CDR2 is FQGNSA. This CDR3 contains 16 residues. The DNA for the CDR3 is TGTGCCAGCAGCCAAGAAGCGGCTAGCGGGGTCGATGAGCAGTTCTTC. Translating gives CASSQEAASGVDEQFF.

About this clonotype: This could be a read error, since a much larger clone is one nucleotide away. The chain carries TRBV11-2 and TRBJ1-3; no definite D call. Deletions cut 3 bases from V and 0 bases from J, with 6 bases between. This CDR3 contains 14 residues. The V gene's germline CDR1 is SGHAT and CDR2 FQNNGV. CDR3: CASSFYVSGNTIYF. Written as DNA, the CDR3 is TGTGCCAGCAGCTTTTATGTCTCTGGAAACACCATATATTTT.

Comments on this clonotype: The junction does not match germline at one end; this may be a read error. J is TRBJ2-7 and V is TRBV20-1; D is uncertain. There are 14 residues in the CDR3. In germline, CDR1 is DFQATT, CDR2 SNEGSKA (reference sequence). The CDR3 nucleotides read TGCAGTGCTAGTGGGCTACGGACGTCCTGCGAGCAGTACTTC. Translation gives CSASGLRTSCEQYF.

This chain joins TRBV4-1 and TRBJ1-1; D unclear. The CDR3 sequence is 16 residues long. Germline values: CDR1 MGHRA, CDR2 YSYEKL. V lost 0 bases and J 0 bases, leaving 11 bases between the germline ends. CDR3 nucleotide sequence: TGCGCCAGCAGCCAAGATCCTACATCCGTGAACACTGAAGCTTTCTTT. Translating gives CASSQDPTSVNTEAFF.

This clonotype was seen only a few times. The junction shows a germline mismatch at one end, possibly a read error. The chain couples TRBV7-2 to TRBJ2-7, with D perhaps matching TRBD2 (5 bases). The CDR3 covers 13 residues. The germline V gene encodes CDR1 SGHTA and CDR2 FQGNSA. The CDR3 protein is CAGSLGRGYEQYF. DNA of the CDR3: TGTGCCGGCAGCTTAGGGAGAGGCTACGAGCAGTACTTC.

V usage is TRBV10-3 and J usage is TRBJ2-7; no clear D. The V and J ends lost 0 bases and 7 bases respectively, with 13 bases between them. The CDR3 totals 14 residues. Per germline, CDR1 ENHRY and CDR2 SYGVKD. In DNA form, the CDR3 reads TGTGCCATCAGTGAGTCGGACGGCTACAATGAGCAGTACTTC. Protein: CAISESDGYNEQYF.

Concerning this clonotype itself: An end of the junction does not agree with germline; a read error may underlie this. This chain joins TRBV7-9 and TRBJ2-7, with 11 bases identical to TRBD2. Per the germline V gene, CDR1 is SEHNR and CDR2 is FQNEAQ (reference sequence). The CDR3 has 18 amino acids. This chain's CDR3 is CASSFSRLAGGDRHERYF. CDR3 nucleotide sequence: TGTGCCAGCAGCTTCTCACGGCTAGCGGGAGGAGACCGGCACGAGCGGTACTTC.

A word on this clonotype: A much larger clone lies one base from this, so it may be a read error. The chain joins TRBV19 to TRBJ1-2, with unresolved D. The V end lost 8 bases, the J end lost 3 bases, and 16 bases lay between the germline ends. Germline V gene sequence: CDR1 LNHDA, CDR2 SQIVND (reference sequence). CDR3 size: 14 residues. CDR3: CASDGRRADYGYTF. CDR3 in DNA: TGTGCCAGTGATGGACGACGAGCTGACTATGGCTACACCTTC. Supplemented by reference TRBV19 and TRBJ1-2, the full variable domain reads DGGITQSPKYLFRKEGQNVTLSCEQNLNHDAMYWYRQDPGQGLRLIYYSQIVNDFQKGDIAEGYSVSREKKESFPLTVTSAQKNPTAFYLCASDGRRADYGYTFGSGTRLTVV.

The DNA of the CDR3 is TGTGCCAGCAGTTACACCGCGAGTGGAGGGGGCGTTTACGAGCAGTACTTC. Translated, it gives CASSYTASGGGVYEQYF. V is TRBV6-5 and J is TRBJ2-7; TRBD1 is a possible D gene (7 bases). This CDR3 comprises 17 residues. Trimming cost V 2 bases and J 4 bases, with 21 bases left between them. CDR1 and CDR2 (germline): MNHEY, SVGAGI.

The sample holds a few counts of this clonotype. The chain joins TRBV3-1 to TRBJ1-4; D not resolved. The germline V gene has CDR1 LGHDT and CDR2 YNNKEL (reference sequence). Trimming took off 1 base at V and 8 bases at J, with 8 bases between the two ends. The CDR3 length is 13 residues. The CDR3 sequence: CASSQGWNEKLFF. The CDR3 DNA reads TGTGCCAGCAGCCAAGGTTGGAACGAAAAACTGTTTTTT.

This clonotype was seen repeatedly, ten times or more. The gene calls are TRBV19 and TRBJ1-2, with D tentatively TRBD1 (5 bases). The V gene's germline CDR1 is LNHDA and CDR2 SQIVND (reference sequence). V lost 7 bases and J lost 8, with 23 bases in between. CDR3 length: 15 amino acids. The DNA of the CDR3 is TGTGCCAGTAACACTCCCGGACACGGCTTAGGCGGCTACACCTTC. Translating gives CASNTPGHGLGGYTF.